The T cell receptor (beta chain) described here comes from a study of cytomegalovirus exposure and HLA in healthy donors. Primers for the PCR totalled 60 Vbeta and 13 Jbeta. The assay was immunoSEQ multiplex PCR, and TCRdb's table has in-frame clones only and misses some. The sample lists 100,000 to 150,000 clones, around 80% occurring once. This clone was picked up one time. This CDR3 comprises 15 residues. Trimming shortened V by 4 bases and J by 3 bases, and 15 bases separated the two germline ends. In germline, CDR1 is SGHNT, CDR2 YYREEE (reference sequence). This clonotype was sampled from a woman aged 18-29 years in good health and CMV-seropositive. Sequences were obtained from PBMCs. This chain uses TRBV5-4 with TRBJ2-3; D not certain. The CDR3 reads CASSVPSGYTDTQYF. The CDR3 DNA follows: TGTGCCAGCAGCGTCCCTAGTGGTTATACAGATACGCAGTATTTT.